This T cell receptor (beta chain) originates from a study of regulatory T cells in long-lasting Graves disease (dated by TCRdb to the early 2020s). Turning to the overall study: Newly diagnosed Graves' disease patients had taken antithyroid drugs for less than 3 months. The study was conducted in China and was registered as a clinical trial. Patients with persistent Graves' disease were compared with patients with newly diagnosed Graves' disease using TCR sequencing and RNA sequencing of peripheral blood. A total of around 35 samples underwent TCR sequencing, from roughly 13 patients with persistent Graves' disease and 20 patients with newly diagnosed Graves' disease.

Library construction relied on multiplex PCR. TCRdb records Illumina HiSeq 4000 as the sequencer. iRepertoire HTBI primers and Arm-PCR amplification of CDR3 regions were used to construct TCR beta libraries. PCR products were gel purified before sequencing. The original pipeline was this. Gene usage analysis of CDR3 amino acid clonotypes used the 62 TRBV and approximately 13 TRBJ segments found across samples. COPE and FqMerger were used to merge the filtered high-quality paired reads into contigs. Contigs were aligned with BLAST to IMGT TRBV, TRBD and TRBJ reference genes, and CDR3 was defined per IMGT. Any clonotype with a frequency above 0.1% was classified as a highly expanded clone. Repertoire diversity was measured by Shannon entropy, and V-J evenness by the Gini coefficient. Public clonotypes were defined as clonotypes shared by more than one individual. The raw public data were reprocessed by TCRdb itself: fastp quality trimming at Q25, MiXCR clonotype calling, in-frame beta chains only. Here each entry gathers all rows of one CDR3 protein and keeps the most common genes and DNA. Clone size and V and J calls follow TCRdb, not the original study. Across this sample there are about 540,000 distinct CDR3 sequences, with less than 15% seen only once. The top ten clonotypes cover under 10% of the sample.

CDR1 and CDR2, looked up from the germline V gene, are SQVTM and ANQGSEA. V and J are truncated by 7 bases and 8 bases respectively, leaving an intervening sequence of 17 bases. The CDR3 starts with the cysteine, ends with the phenylalanine, and has 13 residues. The read is trimmed to its CDR3 DNA, 39 bases read in frame from base 1. Explained via the paper, the time point label denotes: newly diagnosed GD, antithyroid drugs for less than 3 months. For both TCR sequencing and RNA sequencing, RNA was extracted from PBMCs using TRIzol. The diagnosis of Graves' disease was made according to American Thyroid Association guidelines. Patients were recruited from an endocrinology department in Xi'an, China. Each patient gave about 8.1 milliliters of peripheral blood, collected in an EDTA anticoagulant tube. Ficoll Paque Plus density gradient separation was used to isolate PBMCs, and no additional T cell sorting was done. An Agilent 2100 Bioanalyzer and agarose gel were used to check RNA quality, and a NanoDrop 2000 was used to measure RNA concentration.

With regard to this clonotype: Its antigen has not been determined. No base qualities exist here, and no much larger clone lies one base off it.

The research as a whole found: Persistent disease showed preferential use of TRBV28, TRBJ1-2 and TRBJ2-5, whereas newly diagnosed disease favored TRBV20-1 and TRBJ2-1. More public clonotypes were shared among persistent patients (roughly 2,900) than among newly diagnosed patients (more than 950). Only peripheral blood was studied, because thyroid tissue, the primary lesion, was inaccessible. Sequencing and analysis were restricted to the TCR beta chain. Compared with newly diagnosed patients, persistent Graves' disease patients had lower TCR Shannon entropy and fewer highly expanded clones, which suggests clonal expansion. The authors acknowledged the small sample size as a limitation that may reduce accuracy.

The same specimen was also included in a second study, on T cells in Graves' hyperthyroidism and ophthalmopathy. The second investigation adds: A patient counted as having stable Graves' hyperthyroidism if no progression to ophthalmopathy occurred over 18 months of follow-up. Hyperthyroidism patients were aged 18 to 65 years and newly diagnosed, with disease duration of less than 2 months. Exclusion was applied to patients with uncontrolled infections, other autoimmune diseases, pregnancy or lactation. Clinical symptoms, serum thyroxine and TRAb, thyroid ultrasound, and orbital computed tomography formed the basis for the diagnoses. A first-round RT-PCR of the TCR CDR3 used the HTBI primer set with the Qiagen OneStep RT-PCR kit. Most expanded thyroid clonotypes (frequency above 0.001) were also detected in blood, a finding suggesting that blood repertoires may reflect thyroid immune responses. Ophthalmopathy was separated from stable hyperthyroidism by a 13 V-J signature model, with about 86% sensitivity and about 81% specificity obtained in cross-validation and 80%/75% obtained in testing. In validation, progression to ophthalmopathy was predicted by the model with 70.59% sensitivity and nearly 75% specificity, a median of roughly 6.4 months before onset. To identify TCR V-J signatures that set the groups apart, the researchers used a discovery cohort of about a hundred patients, made up of around 42 with Graves' ophthalmopathy and some 56 with stable Graves' hyperthyroidism. Prospective prediction of ophthalmopathy was tested in an independent validation cohort consisting of fewer than 20 hyperthyroidism patients and 17 patients who later progressed to ophthalmopathy. The approximately 95 discovery patients were divided at random into training and test sets in a 7:3 ratio. The study also compared thyroid tissue and blood T-cell repertoires from about six Graves' hyperthyroidism patients. Once sampling was done, hyperthyroidism patients were given methimazole at a starting dose of 30 mg daily, whereas ophthalmopathy patients were given high-dose intravenous methylprednisolone. A second multiplex PCR round built the libraries, followed by size selection and purification. Sequencing of the libraries was done on an Illumina HiSeq2000 using paired-end 100 bp reads. Raw data were processed with SOAPnuke, discarding reads with adapters, uncalled bases, mean Phred below 15, or no exact constant-primer or identifier match. High-quality paired reads were merged with COPE v1.2.5, and unique nucleotide sequences were defined as clonotypes. MiTCR v1.1 was used to align the clonotypes against IMGT TRBV, TRBD and TRBJ reference segments. Analysis was restricted to V-J combinations with a frequency above 0.0001, which covered roughly 99% of repertoires. A TCS score was defined as the ratio of F50 (clonal expansion) to E x V (chaos), with BLOSUM62-based TCRdist applied between CDR3 peptides within each V-J. Welch's t-statistics and random forest reduced 450 to 600 V-J features to 13, which were used in a naive Bayes classifier (R e1071). Sample size was not statistically predetermined, and blinding of investigators to group allocation was not performed. The paper reports TCR Vbeta CDR3 sequencing of approximately 130 peripheral blood samples: 43 ophthalmopathy, under 85 hyperthyroidism and around 17 progressor patients.

Source: peripheral blood mononuclear cells (PBMCs), taken at new diagnosis, from a patient treated with antithyroid drugs. The rearrangement joined TRBV29-1 to TRBJ1-4; TRBD1 is possibly the D segment (5 matching bases). The receptor was derived from a man under 40 with Graves disease. Donor details come from another sample of the same person, matched by shared clones. In nucleotide form, the sequence is TGCAGCGGCGTGACAGCCTTGGGGGAAAAACTGTTTTTT. It translates as CSGVTALGEKLFF.